This entry lists 5 T cell receptor beta chains sequenced from one sample in a study of T cell responses to AZD1222 COVID-19 vaccine. Measured with immunoSEQ multiplex PCR; TCRdb has only the in-frame clones, and not every one. This table holds over 140,000 clones, more than 85% found once. The sequenced sample was peripheral blood, obtained 28 days after the second AZD1222 dose. These receptors were collected from an adult who received the AZD1222 COVID-19 vaccine.

The chain uses TRBV19 and TRBJ1-2; D ambiguous. CDR3 length: 16 amino acids. The V end was cut by 6 bases, the J end by 6 bases, with 23 bases between. The germline gives CDR1 LNHDA, CDR2 SQIVND (reference sequence). CDR3 region: CASRIPLGRAQDGYTF. The CDR3 region has the DNA TGTGCCAGTAGGATACCTCTCGGACGGGCTCAGGATGGCTACACCTTC.

The chain joins TRBV9 to TRBJ2-1; the match to TRBD2 covers 9 bases. V shed 3 bases and J 6 bases; nucleotides not matched to a gene: 7. In germline, CDR1 is SGDLS, CDR2 YYNGEE. The CDR3 has 15 amino acids. CDR3 amino acids: CASSGVAGGVNEQFF. The DNA for the CDR3 is TGTGCCAGCAGCGGGGTGGCGGGAGGGGTCAATGAGCAGTTCTTC.

The CDR3 DNA is TGTGCCAGTAGTATGGGGACAGAGGGACACAATGAGCAGTTCTTC. Its protein product is CASSMGTEGHNEQFF. The V and J genes are TRBV19 and TRBJ2-1, with TRBD1 identical over 7 bases. The CDR3 is made up of 15 amino acids. V shed 3 bases, J shed 5 bases, and the junction held 7 bases outside the gene matches. Germline V gene lookup returns CDR1 LNHDA and CDR2 SQIVND (reference sequence).

The CDR3 DNA sequence: TGTGCCAGCAGTATCCAGGGTGGTGGTGGCTACACCTTC. Protein: CASSIQGGGGYTF. The chain is built from TRBV12-3 or TRBV12-4 and TRBJ1-2; D perhaps matches TRBD1 (5 bases). The CDR3 has 13 amino acids. V lost 5 bases and J lost 7, with 14 bases in between.

The chain couples TRBV4-2 to TRBJ2-7; 8 bases are shared with TRBD2. Germline lookup yields CDR1 LGHNA and CDR2 YNFKEQ. After removal of 8 bases from V and 3 bases from J, the junction contained 9 bases not matched to a gene. This CDR3 has 14 residues. The CDR3: CASSGTRKDYEQYF. CDR3 nucleotide sequence: TGTGCCAGCTCCGGGACTAGGAAAGACTACGAGCAGTACTTC.